This T cell receptor (beta chain) originates from a study of shared clonotypes between healthy human individuals. Study-level information: Donors consisted of two women and a few men between 18 and 49.

To note about this clone: This sequence is one base from a far larger clone and is likely a read error.

Among the donors, all were Caucasian adults who lived in Nashville, Tennessee. In unsorted samples, genomic DNA was obtained using 75 million to 90 million PBMCs. The authors ran unsorted PBMC replicate PCRs on 300 ng DNA, 30,000 or so T cell genomes. Here immunoSEQ multiplex PCR was the method, and the copy in TCRdb shows in-frame clones only, minus some. Among some 530,000 clones listed, approximately 81% were seen once. This TCR was recovered from a woman in her forties in good health. Some clones in this sample may be carry-over from other donors' samples. The sample taken for sequencing was PBMCs.

The chain's CDR3 is CDSSANTGMNGETQYF. In nucleotides, the CDR3 is TGTGACAGCTCTGCCAATACAGGGATGAACGGAGAGACCCAGTACTTC. The chain employs TRBV2 and TRBJ2-5, with a tentative D call TRBD1 (6 bases). Germline CDR1 SNHLY, CDR2 FYNNEI. The CDR3 is 16 amino acids.